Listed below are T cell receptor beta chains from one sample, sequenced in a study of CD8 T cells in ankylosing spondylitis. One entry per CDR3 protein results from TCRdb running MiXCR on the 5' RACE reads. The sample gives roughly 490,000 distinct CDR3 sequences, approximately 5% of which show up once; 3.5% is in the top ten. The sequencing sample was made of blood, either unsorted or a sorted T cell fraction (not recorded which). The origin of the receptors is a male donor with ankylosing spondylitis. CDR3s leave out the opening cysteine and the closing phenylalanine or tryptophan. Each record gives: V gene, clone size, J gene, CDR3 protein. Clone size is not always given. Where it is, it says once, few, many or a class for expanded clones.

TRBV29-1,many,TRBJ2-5,SGAAETQY
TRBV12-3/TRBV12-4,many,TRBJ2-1,ASTPSGSYNEQF
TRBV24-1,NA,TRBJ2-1,ATSSLASSYNEQF
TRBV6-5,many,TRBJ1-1,ASSYPRRGNTEAF
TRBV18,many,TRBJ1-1,ASSPPGRRLNTEAF
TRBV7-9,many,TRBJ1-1,ASSLNSEAF
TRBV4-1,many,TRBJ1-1,ASSQGEGYTEAF
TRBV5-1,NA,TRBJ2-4,ASSREGISKNIQY
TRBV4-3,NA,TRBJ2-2,ASSQDHEGWTGELF
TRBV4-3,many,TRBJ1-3,ASSRRDRVFGNTIY
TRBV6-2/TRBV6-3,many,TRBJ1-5,ASSYWAPPRDRGNQPQH
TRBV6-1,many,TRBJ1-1,ASSRTGKVEAF
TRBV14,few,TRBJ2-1,ASSQEGQSH
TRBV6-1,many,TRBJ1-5,ASSVSFNQPQH
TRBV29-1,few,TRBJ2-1,SAAGTRGGSYNEQF
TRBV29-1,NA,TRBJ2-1,SVVVQGKIFGERY
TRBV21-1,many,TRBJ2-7,DHRSEGEQY
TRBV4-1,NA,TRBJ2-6,ASSQDYRGSGASGANVLT
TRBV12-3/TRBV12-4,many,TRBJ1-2,ASSFGRFYGYT
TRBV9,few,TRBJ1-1,ASSEGGVNTEAF
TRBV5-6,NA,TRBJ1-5,ASSSTQGAGQPQH
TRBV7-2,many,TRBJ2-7,ASSPQVSSYEQY
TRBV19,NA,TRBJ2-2,ASSRDIFANTGELF
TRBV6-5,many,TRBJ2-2,ASSYRAFTGELF
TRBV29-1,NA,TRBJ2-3,SVESQLTDTQY
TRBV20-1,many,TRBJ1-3,SARSGNTIY
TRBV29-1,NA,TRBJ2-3,SVRDTPSTDTQY
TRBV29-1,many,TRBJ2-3,SVNFITDTQY
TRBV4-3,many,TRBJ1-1,ASSQGGVAF
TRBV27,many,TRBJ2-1,ASSPSSGRGNEQF
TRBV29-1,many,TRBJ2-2,SVGSGGAAGELF
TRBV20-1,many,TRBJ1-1,SARDRGRPVTEAF
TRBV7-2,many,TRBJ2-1,ASRLTLAGVEF
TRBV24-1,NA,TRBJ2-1,ATSDSDLGEQF
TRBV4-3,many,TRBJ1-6,ASSQDLKGSPLH
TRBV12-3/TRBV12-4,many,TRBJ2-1,ASNLGPHNEQF
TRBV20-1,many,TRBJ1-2,SARDEIDYGYT
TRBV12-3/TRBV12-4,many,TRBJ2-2,ASSIRTGGELF
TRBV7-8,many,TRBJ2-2,ASSLARVSPGELF
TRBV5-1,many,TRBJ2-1,ASSSLPGQGYNEQF
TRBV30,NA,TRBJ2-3,AWTVGSGTDTQY
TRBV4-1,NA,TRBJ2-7,ASSQGARGPNYEQY
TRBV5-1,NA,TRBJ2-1,ASSLSGANNEQF
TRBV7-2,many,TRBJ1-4,ASSLQGLREKLF
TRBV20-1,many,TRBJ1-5,SVFSGQYNQPQH
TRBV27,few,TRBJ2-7,ASSLWSGTGAPYEQY
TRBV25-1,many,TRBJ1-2,ASSAQEGADYGYT
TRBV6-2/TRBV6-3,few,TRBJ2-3,ASSYARSSPRATDTQY
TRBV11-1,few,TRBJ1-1,ASSLDRATTEAF
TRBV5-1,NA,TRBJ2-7,ASSLGGTGTLSSYEQY
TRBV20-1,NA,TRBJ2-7,SARDRTGGRGEQY
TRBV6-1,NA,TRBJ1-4,ASSFLSVPPYEDSEKLF
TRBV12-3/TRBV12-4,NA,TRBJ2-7,ASSRPGRRAYEQC
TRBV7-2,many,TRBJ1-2,ASSSSRGYT
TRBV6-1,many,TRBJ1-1,ASSRDRVFTEAF
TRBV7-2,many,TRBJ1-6,ASSLVGRPLNNSPLH
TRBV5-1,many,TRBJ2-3,ASSTGDFTDTQY
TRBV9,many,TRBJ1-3,ASSVDGTPGNTIY
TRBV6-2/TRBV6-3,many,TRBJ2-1,ASSLLNVEQF